The source of this TCR beta chain is a study of T cell changes during pregnancy in multiple sclerosis. V was shortened by 2 bases and J by 1 base, with 8 bases between the two germline ends. Germline V lookup: CDR1 GTSNPN, CDR2 SVGIG (reference sequence). The CDR3 contains 13 residues. Sequencing used immunoSEQ multiplex PCR; TCRdb keeps in-frame clones, though not all of them. Of 90,000 to 120,000 clones in the sample, roughly 92% were seen once. This TCR was recovered from a female donor in good health, enrolled as a control in a pregnancy study. This sample comprised peripheral blood, obtained in the third trimester of pregnancy. The gene calls are TRBV30 and TRBJ2-5, with a tentative D call TRBD1 (5 bases). CDR3: CAWSRDSQETQYF. As DNA, the CDR3 is TGTGCCTGGAGTAGAGACAGCCAAGAGACCCAGTACTTC. Variable domain in full (rest from reference TRBV30 and TRBJ2-5): SQTIHQWPATLVQPVGSPLSLECTVEGTSNPNLYWYRQAAGRGLQLLFYSVGIGQISSEVPQNLSASRPQDRQFILSSKKLLLSDSGFYLCAWSRDSQETQYFGPGTRLLVL.